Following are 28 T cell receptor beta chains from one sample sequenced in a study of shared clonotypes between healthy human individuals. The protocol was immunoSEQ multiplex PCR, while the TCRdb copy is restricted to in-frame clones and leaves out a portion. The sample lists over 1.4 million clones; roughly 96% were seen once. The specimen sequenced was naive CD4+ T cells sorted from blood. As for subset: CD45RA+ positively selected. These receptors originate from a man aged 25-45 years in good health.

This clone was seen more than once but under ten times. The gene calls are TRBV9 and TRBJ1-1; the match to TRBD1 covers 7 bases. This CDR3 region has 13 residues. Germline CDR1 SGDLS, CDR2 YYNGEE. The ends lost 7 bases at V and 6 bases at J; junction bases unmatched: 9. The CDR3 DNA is TGTGCCAGCGGAACAGGGGACGCGGCTGAAGCTTTCTTT. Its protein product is CASGTGDAAEAFF.

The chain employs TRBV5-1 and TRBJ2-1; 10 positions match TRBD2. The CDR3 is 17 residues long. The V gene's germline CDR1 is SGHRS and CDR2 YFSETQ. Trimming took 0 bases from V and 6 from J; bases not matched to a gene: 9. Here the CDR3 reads CASSLAPASGSFNEQFF. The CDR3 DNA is TGCGCCAGCAGCTTGGCCCCGGCTAGCGGGAGTTTCAATGAGCAGTTCTTC.

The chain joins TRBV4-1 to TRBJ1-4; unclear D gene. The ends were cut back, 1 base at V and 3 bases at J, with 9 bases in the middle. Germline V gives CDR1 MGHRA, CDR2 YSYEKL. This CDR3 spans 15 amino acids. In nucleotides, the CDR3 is TGCGCCAGCAGCCAAGGGGGTCGGCCTAATGAAAAACTGTTTTTT. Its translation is CASSQGGRPNEKLFF.

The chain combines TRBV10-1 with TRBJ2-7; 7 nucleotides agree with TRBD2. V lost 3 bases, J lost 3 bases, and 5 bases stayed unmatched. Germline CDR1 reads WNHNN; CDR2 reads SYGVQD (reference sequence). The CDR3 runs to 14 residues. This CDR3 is CASSDGGSLYEQYF. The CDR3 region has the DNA TGCGCCAGCAGTGACGGCGGGAGTCTCTACGAGCAGTACTTC.

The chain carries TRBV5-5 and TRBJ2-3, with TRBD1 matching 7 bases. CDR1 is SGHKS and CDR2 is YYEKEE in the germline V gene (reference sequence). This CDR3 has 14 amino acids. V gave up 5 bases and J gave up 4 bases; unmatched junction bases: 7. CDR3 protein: CASRDSTGSDTQYF. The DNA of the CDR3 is TGTGCCAGCAGGGACTCGACAGGGTCAGATACGCAGTATTTT.

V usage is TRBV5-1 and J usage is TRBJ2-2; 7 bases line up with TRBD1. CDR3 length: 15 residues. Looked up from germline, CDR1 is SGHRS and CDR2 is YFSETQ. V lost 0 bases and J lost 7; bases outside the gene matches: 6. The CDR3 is CASSLGPTGVGELFF. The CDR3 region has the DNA TGCGCCAGCAGCTTGGGGCCTACAGGGGTCGGGGAGCTGTTTTTT.

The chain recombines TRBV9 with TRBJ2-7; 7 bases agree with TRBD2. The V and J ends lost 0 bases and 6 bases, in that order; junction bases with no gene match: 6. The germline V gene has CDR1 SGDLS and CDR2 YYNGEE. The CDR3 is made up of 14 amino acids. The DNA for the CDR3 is TGTGCCAGCAGCGTAGAACTAGCGAGAGGCGAGCAGTACTTC. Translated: CASSVELARGEQYF.

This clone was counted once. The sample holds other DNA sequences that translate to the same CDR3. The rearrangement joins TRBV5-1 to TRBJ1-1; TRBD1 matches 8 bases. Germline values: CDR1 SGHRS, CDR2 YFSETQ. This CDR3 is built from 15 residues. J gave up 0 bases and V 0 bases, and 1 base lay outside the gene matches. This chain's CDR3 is CASSLAGGLNTEAFF. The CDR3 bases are TGCGCCAGCAGCTTGGCAGGGGGCCTGAACACTGAAGCTTTCTTT.

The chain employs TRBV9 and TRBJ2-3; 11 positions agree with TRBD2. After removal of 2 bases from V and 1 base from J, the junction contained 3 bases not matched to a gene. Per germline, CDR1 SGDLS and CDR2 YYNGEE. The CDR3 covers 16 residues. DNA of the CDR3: TGTGCCAGCAGCGTCCTGACTAGCGGGGGCACAGATACGCAGTATTTT. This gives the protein CASSVLTSGGTDTQYF.

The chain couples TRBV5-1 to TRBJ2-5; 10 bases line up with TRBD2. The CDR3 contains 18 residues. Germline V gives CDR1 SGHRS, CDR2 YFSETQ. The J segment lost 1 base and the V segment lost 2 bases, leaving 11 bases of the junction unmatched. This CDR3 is CASSLSLAGVPTQETQYF. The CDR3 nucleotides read TGCGCCAGCAGCTTAAGTCTAGCGGGAGTGCCCACCCAAGAGACCCAGTACTTC.

CDR3 in amino acids: CASSWTVNTGELFF. CDR3 sequence (DNA): TGTGCCAGCAGTTGGACCGTGAACACCGGGGAGCTGTTTTTT. The rearrangement joins TRBV2 to TRBJ2-2; D unclear. Germline CDR1 is SNHLY and CDR2 is FYNNEI. The CDR3 covers 14 residues. Trimming shortened V by 5 bases and J by 1 base, and 8 bases separated the two germline ends.

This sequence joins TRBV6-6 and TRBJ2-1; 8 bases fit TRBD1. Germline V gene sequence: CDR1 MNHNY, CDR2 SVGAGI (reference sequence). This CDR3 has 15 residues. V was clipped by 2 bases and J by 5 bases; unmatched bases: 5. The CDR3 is CASSYGTGYNNEQFF. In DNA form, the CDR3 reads TGTGCCAGCAGTTACGGGACAGGATATAACAATGAGCAGTTCTTC.

The CDR3 nucleotides are TGTGCCAGCAGCTTATCAACAGCGATCTACGAGCAGTACTTC. As protein: CASSLSTAIYEQYF. This rearrangement joins TRBV7-2 to TRBJ2-7; D remains unclear. The CDR3 runs to 14 residues. Trimming left V 2 bases short and J 3 bases short, with 11 bases between. CDR1 is SGHTA, CDR2 FQGNSA, per germline.

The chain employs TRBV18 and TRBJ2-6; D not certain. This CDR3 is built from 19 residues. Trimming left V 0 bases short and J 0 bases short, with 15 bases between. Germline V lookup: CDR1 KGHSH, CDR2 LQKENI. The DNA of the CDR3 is TGTGCCAGCTCACCACCATACACGAACACGAGCTCTGGGGCCAACGTCCTGACTTTC. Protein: CASSPPYTNTSSGANVLTF. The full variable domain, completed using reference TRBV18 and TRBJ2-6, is NAGVMQNPRHLVRRRGQEARLRCSPMKGHSHVYWYRQLPEEGLKFMVYLQKENIIDESGMPKERFSAEFPKEGPSILRIQQVVRGDSAAYFCASSPPYTNTSSGANVLTFGAGSRLTVL.

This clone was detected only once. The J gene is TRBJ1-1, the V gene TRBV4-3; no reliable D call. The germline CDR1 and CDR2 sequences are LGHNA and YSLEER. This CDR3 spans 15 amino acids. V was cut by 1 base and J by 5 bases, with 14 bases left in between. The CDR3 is CASSQGTGPLTEAFF. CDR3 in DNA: TGCGCCAGCAGCCAAGGTACTGGCCCTTTAACTGAAGCTTTCTTT.

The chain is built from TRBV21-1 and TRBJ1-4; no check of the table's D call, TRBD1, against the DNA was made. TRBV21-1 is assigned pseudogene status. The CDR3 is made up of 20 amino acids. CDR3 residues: CASSKFSSGTPATDPEKLFF. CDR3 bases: TGTGCCAGCAGCAAATTTTCTTCAGGTACACCCGCGACGGATCCCGAAAAACTGTTTTTT.

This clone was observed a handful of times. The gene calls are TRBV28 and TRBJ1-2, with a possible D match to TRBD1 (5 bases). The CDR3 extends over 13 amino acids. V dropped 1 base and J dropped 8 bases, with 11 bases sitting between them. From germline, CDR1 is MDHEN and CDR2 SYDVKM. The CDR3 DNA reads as TGTGCCAGCAGTTTATATCGGGGGAACGGCTACACCTTC. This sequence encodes CASSLYRGNGYTF.

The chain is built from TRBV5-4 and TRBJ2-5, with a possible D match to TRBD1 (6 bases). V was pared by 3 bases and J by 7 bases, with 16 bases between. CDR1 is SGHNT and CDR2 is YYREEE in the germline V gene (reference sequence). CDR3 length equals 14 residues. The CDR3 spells CASSSGHRSGTQYF. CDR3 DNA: TGTGCCAGCAGCTCGGGACACAGGTCGGGGACCCAGTACTTC.

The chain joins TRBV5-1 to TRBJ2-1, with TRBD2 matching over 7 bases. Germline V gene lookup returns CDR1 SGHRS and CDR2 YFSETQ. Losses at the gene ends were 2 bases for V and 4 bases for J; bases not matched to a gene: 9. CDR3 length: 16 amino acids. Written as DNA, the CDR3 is TGCGCCAGCAGCTTTATGGCGGGAGTCCCGTACAATGAGCAGTTCTTC. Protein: CASSFMAGVPYNEQFF.

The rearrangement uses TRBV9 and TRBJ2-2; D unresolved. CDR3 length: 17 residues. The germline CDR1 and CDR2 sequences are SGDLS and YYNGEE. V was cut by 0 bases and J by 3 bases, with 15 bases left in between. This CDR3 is CASSVAVRPKDTGELFF. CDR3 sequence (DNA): TGTGCCAGCAGCGTAGCGGTGAGGCCTAAGGACACCGGGGAGCTGTTTTTT.

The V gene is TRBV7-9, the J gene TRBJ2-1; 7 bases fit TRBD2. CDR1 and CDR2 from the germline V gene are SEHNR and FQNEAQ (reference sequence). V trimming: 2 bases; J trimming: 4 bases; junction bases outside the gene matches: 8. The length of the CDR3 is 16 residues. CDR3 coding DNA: TGTGCCAGCAGCTTACGGGGGGAGGTATGGTACAATGAGCAGTTCTTC. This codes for CASSLRGEVWYNEQFF.

CDR3 sequence reads: CASSHSGRGNEQFF. CDR3 bases: TGCGCCAGCAGTCACAGCGGGAGGGGCAATGAGCAGTTCTTC. The gene calls are TRBV4-3 and TRBJ2-1, with 10 bases matching TRBD2. V shed 6 bases and J 6 bases; nucleotides not matched to a gene: 5. CDR1 and CDR2 (germline): LGHNA, YSLEER. The length of the CDR3 is 14 residues.

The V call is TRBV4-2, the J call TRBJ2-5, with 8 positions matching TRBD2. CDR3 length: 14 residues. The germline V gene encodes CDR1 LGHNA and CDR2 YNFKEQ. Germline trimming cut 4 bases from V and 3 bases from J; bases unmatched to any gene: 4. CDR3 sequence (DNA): TGTGCCAGCAGCCGCCGGACTAGCAAAGAGACCCAGTACTTC. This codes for CASSRRTSKETQYF.

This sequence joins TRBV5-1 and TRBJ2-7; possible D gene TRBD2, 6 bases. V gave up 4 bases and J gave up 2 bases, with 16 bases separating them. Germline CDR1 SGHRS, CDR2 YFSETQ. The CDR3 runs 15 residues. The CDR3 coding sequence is TGCGCCAGCAGCCGGCGAGAAGCGGGCCCCTACGAGCAGTACTTC. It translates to CASSRREAGPYEQYF.

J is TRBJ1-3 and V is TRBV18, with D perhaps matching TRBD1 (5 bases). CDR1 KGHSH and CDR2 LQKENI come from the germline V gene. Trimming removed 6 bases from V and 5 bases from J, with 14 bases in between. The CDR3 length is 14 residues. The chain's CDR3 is CASSPEGIRNTIYF. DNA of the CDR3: TGTGCCAGCTCCCCCGAGGGGATTAGAAACACCATATATTTT.

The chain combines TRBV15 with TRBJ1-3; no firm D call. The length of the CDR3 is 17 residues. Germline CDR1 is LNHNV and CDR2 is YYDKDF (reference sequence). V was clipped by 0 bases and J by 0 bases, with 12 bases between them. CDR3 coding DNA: TGTGCCACCAGCAGAGAATCGGCTCTGTCCTCTGGAAACACCATATATTTT. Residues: CATSRESALSSGNTIYF.

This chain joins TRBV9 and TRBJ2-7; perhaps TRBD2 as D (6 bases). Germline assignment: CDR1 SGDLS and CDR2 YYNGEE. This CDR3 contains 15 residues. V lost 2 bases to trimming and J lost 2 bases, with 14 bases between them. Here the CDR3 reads CASSVAGTETYEQYF. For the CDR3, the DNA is TGTGCCAGCAGCGTCGCGGGGACGGAGACCTACGAGCAGTACTTC.

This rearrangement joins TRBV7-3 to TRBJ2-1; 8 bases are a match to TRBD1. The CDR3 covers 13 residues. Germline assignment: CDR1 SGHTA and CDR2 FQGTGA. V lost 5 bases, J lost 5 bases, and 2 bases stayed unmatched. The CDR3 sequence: CASSADRDNEQFF. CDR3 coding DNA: TGTGCCAGCAGCGCGGACAGGGACAATGAGCAGTTCTTC.